The 25 T cell receptor beta chains presented below share a single source sample, sequenced in a study of T cells in Graves' hyperthyroidism and ophthalmopathy. RNA transcripts yielded amplified TCR beta CDR3 regions. Using the HTBI primer set, a first-round RT-PCR was run on the TCR CDR3. One entry per CDR3 protein results from TCRdb running MiXCR on the multiplex PCR reads. The top ten clones hold approximately 10% of a sample with 750,000 to 950,000 distinct CDR3 sequences, 35% to 40% of them seen once. Sequencing was performed on blood. Every receptor here comes from a man aged 18 to 30 with Graves' hyperthyroidism.

This clonotype has a count of ten or more. The V and J genes are TRBV9 and TRBJ2-7; the D gene is possibly TRBD2 (6 bases). Trimming removed 0 bases at V and 3 bases at J, with 7 bases between. This CDR3 is built from 13 residues. Germline V lookup: CDR1 SGDLS, CDR2 YYNGEE. CDR3 residues: CASSVAEGYEQYF. For the CDR3, the DNA is TGTGCCAGCAGCGTAGCGGAGGGCTACGAGCAGTACTTC.

The sample holds a few counts of this clonotype. The J gene is TRBJ2-7, the V gene TRBV10-3; perhaps TRBD2 as D (5 bases). CDR1 and CDR2 from the germline V gene are ENHRY and SYGVKD. This CDR3 region has 12 residues. V gave up 10 bases and J gave up 4 bases, with 14 bases separating them. The CDR3 DNA is TGTGCCACCCGACTTGGAGGTTACGAGCAGTACTTC. Its translation: CATRLGGYEQYF.

This clonotype was seen only a few times. The chain is built from TRBV5-4 and TRBJ2-5; D remains ambiguous. Germline CDR1 is SGHNT and CDR2 is YYREEE (reference sequence). This CDR3 has 13 residues. With 3 bases removed from V and 2 bases from J, the gap between germline ends came to 8 bases. This CDR3 is CASSSHSQETQYF. The CDR3 DNA reads TGTGCCAGCAGCTCCCACTCGCAAGAGACCCAGTACTTC.

The chain combines TRBV9 with TRBJ1-1; D is perhaps TRBD1 (6 bases). V was cut by 7 bases and J by 7 bases, with 20 bases left in between. This CDR3 is 14 amino acids long. Germline V gives CDR1 SGDLS, CDR2 YYNGEE. The CDR3 DNA follows: TGTGCCAGCGGCGCCTGGGGAAGGGACAATGAAGCTTTCTTT. As protein: CASGAWGRDNEAFF.

This clonotype has only a few counts. The chain links TRBV6-5 to TRBJ1-1; no clear D. V was shortened by 6 bases and J by 6 bases, with 8 bases between the two germline ends. This CDR3 has 11 amino acids. CDR1 is MNHEY and CDR2 is SVGAGI in the germline V gene. The CDR3 is CASRDGAEAFF. Written as DNA, the CDR3 is TGTGCCAGCAGAGACGGGGCTGAAGCTTTCTTT.

In this sample, this clonotype turned up many times. The J gene is TRBJ2-5, the V gene TRBV7-2, with 12 bases aligning to TRBD2. The CDR3 is made up of 16 amino acids. Germline V gives CDR1 SGHTA, CDR2 FQGNSA. J gave up 5 bases and V 5 bases, and 9 bases lay outside the gene matches. CDR3 in amino acids: CASSPPGLAGPETQYF. The CDR3 region has the DNA TGTGCCAGCAGCCCGCCCGGACTAGCGGGGCCGGAGACCCAGTACTTC. Together with reference TRBV7-2 and TRBJ2-5, the CDR3 gives the full variable domain: GAGVSQSPSNKVTEKGKDVELRCDPISGHTALYWYRQSLGQGLEFLIYFQGNSAPDKSGLPSDRFSAERTGGSVSTLTIQRTQQEDSAVYLCASSPPGLAGPETQYFGPGTRLLVL.

This clonotype showed up just a few times. The V gene is TRBV7-2, the J gene TRBJ2-5; D is uncertain. The germline CDR1 and CDR2 sequences are SGHTA and FQGNSA. The CDR3 is 13 amino acids. V was trimmed by 5 bases and J by 2 bases, leaving 9 bases between them. In DNA form, the CDR3 reads TGTGCCAGCAGCAAGGGTGCACAAGAGACCCAGTACTTC. Its protein product is CASSKGAQETQYF.

Note on this clonotype: At one boundary the junction diverges from the germline segment, which might be a read error. This chain uses TRBV9 with TRBJ1-2; the D gene is possibly TRBD1 (5 bases). CDR1 SGDLS and CDR2 YYNGEE come from the germline V gene. The CDR3 totals 14 residues. The CDR3 is CVSSARGEGYGYTF. The CDR3 DNA sequence: TGTGTCAGCAGCGCCCGAGGGGAAGGGTATGGCTACACCTTC.

Of note for this clonotype: In this CDR3 the conserved last residue, phenylalanine or tryptophan, is missing, so a read error is likely. The J gene is TRBJ1-6, the V gene TRBV2; D may be TRBD1 (6 bases). Germline assignment: CDR1 SNHLY and CDR2 FYNNEI. The V end lost 1 base, the J end lost 5 bases, and 15 bases lay between the germline ends. The CDR3 is made up of 17 amino acids. This CDR3 is CASSEVGGGGNNSPLHL. In nucleotides, the CDR3 is TGTGCCAGCAGTGAAGTTGGGGGAGGGGGTAATAATTCACCCCTCCACCTT.

The gene calls are TRBV2 and TRBJ1-1, with TRBD1 matching 9 bases. The CDR3 runs to 14 residues. V shed 11 bases and J 1 base; nucleotides not matched to a gene: 8. Per germline, CDR1 SNHLY and CDR2 FYNNEI. The CDR3 sequence is CARNPGQGNTEAFF. CDR3 bases: TGTGCCCGCAATCCGGGACAGGGGAACACTGAAGCTTTCTTT.

The rearrangement uses TRBV6-1 and TRBJ2-7, with TRBD2 matching over 11 bases. CDR3 length: 15 residues. From germline, CDR1 is MNHNS and CDR2 SASEGT. J lost 7 bases, V lost 2 bases, and 7 bases had no gene match. As DNA, the CDR3 is TGTGCCAGCAGTGAACTCCCTAGCGGGGGGATGGAGCAGTACTTC. Its protein product is CASSELPSGGMEQYF.

This clonotype has just a few counts. The DNA of the CDR3 is TGCAGTGCTAGAAGCAGATCCACCGGGGAGCTGTTTTTT. It translates to CSARSRSTGELFF. This rearrangement joins TRBV20-1 to TRBJ2-2; D is undetermined. CDR1 and CDR2 from the germline V gene are DFQATT and SNEGSKA (reference sequence). This CDR3 contains 13 residues. The germline V and J ends were trimmed by 2 bases and 4 bases, with 8 bases remaining between them.

Worth noting for this clonotype: This may be a read error: a much more frequent sequence differs by one nucleotide. The chain couples TRBV7-2 to TRBJ1-5; D call uncertain. The CDR3 has 14 amino acids. Germline lookup yields CDR1 SGHTA and CDR2 FQGNSA. This CDR3 is CAGSLDGGPQPQHF. Here the CDR3 DNA reads TGTGCCGGCAGCTTAGATGGAGGGCCTCAGCCCCAGCATTTT.

This chain connects TRBV29-1 to TRBJ2-5, with 11 bases identical to TRBD1. This CDR3 has 14 residues. Germline-derived CDR1 and CDR2 are SQVTM and ANQGSEA. The ends lost 7 bases at V and 5 bases at J; junction bases unmatched: 9. The CDR3 region is CSASDRGRRETQYF. The CDR3, as DNA: TGCAGCGCCTCGGACAGGGGGCGCAGGGAGACCCAGTACTTC.

As regards this clonotype: One end of the junction varies from germline; a read error may be responsible. The V gene is TRBV20-1, the J gene TRBJ1-3, with a weak D call TRBD1 (5 bases). Germline CDR1 is DFQATT and CDR2 is SNEGSKA (reference sequence). The CDR3 extends over 15 amino acids. In DNA form, the CDR3 reads TGCAGTGCTAGAGATCTGGGGGGAGCTGGAGACACCATATATTTT. Translating it yields CSARDLGGAGDTIYF.

This clonotype has a handful of counts. The V gene is TRBV7-6, the J gene TRBJ2-7, with 7 bases fitting TRBD2. The germline CDR1 and CDR2 sequences are SGHVS and FNYEAQ. J was trimmed by 7 bases and V by 5 bases; bases with no gene match: 17. This CDR3 is built from 16 residues. CDR3 residues: CASSLEVGAGDDEQYF. The DNA for the CDR3 is TGTGCCAGCAGCCTGGAAGTTGGGGCGGGAGATGATGAGCAGTACTTC.

In this sample, this clonotype turned up once. The V gene is TRBV6-5, the J gene TRBJ2-5; TRBD1 might be the D (6 bases). Germline assignment: CDR1 MNHEY and CDR2 SVGAGI. With 2 bases removed from V and 1 base from J, the gap between germline ends came to 17 bases. This CDR3 is built from 17 residues. The CDR3 reads CASSYLRDGGPQETQYF. The CDR3 region has the DNA TGTGCCAGCAGTTACCTCAGGGATGGGGGCCCCCAAGAGACCCAGTACTTC.

This sequence joins TRBV7-1 and TRBJ2-5, with 8 bases aligning to TRBD2. TRBV7-1 is assigned to the ORF class and has an uncertain function. The CDR3 is made up of 14 amino acids. J gave up 5 bases and V 6 bases, and 8 bases lay outside the gene matches. CDR3 protein: CASSFSGSRETQYF. CDR3 in DNA: TGTGCCAGCAGTTTCAGCGGGAGTAGGGAGACCCAGTACTTC.

The chain has TRBV19 and TRBJ1-6; D gene unclear. CDR1 LNHDA and CDR2 SQIVND come from the germline V gene (reference sequence). V shed 3 bases and J shed 9 bases, with 18 bases lying between them. The CDR3 is 16 amino acids. The DNA of the CDR3 is TGTGCCAGTAGTATCCCGGGAGGCGCACGGGGTTCACCCCTCCACTTT. Its translation is CASSIPGGARGSPLHF.

This clonotype was recorded a few times. The J gene is TRBJ2-2, the V gene TRBV20-1; D is possibly TRBD1 (6 bases). The CDR3 has 13 amino acids. The V end lost 0 bases, the J end lost 7 bases, and 9 bases lay between the germline ends. Germline values: CDR1 DFQATT, CDR2 SNEGSKA (reference sequence). CDR3 protein: CSAREQGHGELFF. CDR3 coding DNA: TGCAGTGCTAGAGAACAGGGTCACGGGGAGCTGTTTTTT.

The chain carries TRBV13 and TRBJ1-1; 8 bases fit TRBD1. The CDR3 totals 13 residues. Trimming cost V 11 bases and J 2 bases; bases outside gene matches: 7. CDR1 and CDR2 from the germline V gene are PRHDT and FYEKMQ (reference sequence). CDR3: CACGQGLNTEAFF. CDR3 sequence (DNA): TGTGCCTGCGGACAGGGTCTTAACACTGAAGCTTTCTTT.

This clonotype was detected many times. The chain carries TRBV20-1 and TRBJ1-2; D is possibly TRBD1 (5 bases). Between the trimmed V and J ends, which lost 0 bases and 4 bases, there was a span of 6 bases. CDR1 and CDR2 (germline): DFQATT, SNEGSKA (reference sequence). The CDR3 covers 12 residues. The CDR3 sequence is CSAREGGYGYTF. The CDR3 coding sequence is TGCAGTGCTAGAGAGGGGGGCTATGGCTACACCTTC.

This clonotype was seen at least ten times. The J gene is TRBJ2-5, the V gene TRBV15; D call uncertain. The CDR3 totals 14 residues. Trimming removed 5 bases from V and 2 bases from J, with 12 bases in between. The germline gives CDR1 LNHNV, CDR2 YYDKDF (reference sequence). CDR3 protein: CATSPHTGQETQYF. Written as DNA, the CDR3 is TGTGCCACCAGCCCCCACACGGGTCAAGAGACCCAGTACTTC.

Worth noting for this clonotype: The junction does not match germline at one end; this may be a read error. The chain links TRBV11-2 to TRBJ2-2, with D possibly matching TRBD2 (6 bases). This CDR3 is 15 amino acids long. Germline V gives CDR1 SGHAT, CDR2 FQNNGV. CDR3 protein: CASSFLSVNTGGLFF. The CDR3 bases are TGTGCCAGCAGCTTTCTTTCAGTTAACACCGGGGGGCTGTTTTTT.

In regard to this clonotype: Since a much larger clone is just one base distant, this may be a read error. This sequence joins TRBV7-9 and TRBJ2-5; either TRBD1 or TRBD2 may supply D (5 bases each). This CDR3 spans 13 amino acids. Trimming removed 7 bases from V and 7 bases from J, with 16 bases in between. The germline V gene has CDR1 SEHNR and CDR2 FQNEAQ (reference sequence). The CDR3 protein is CASTKRGGGTQYF. The CDR3 coding sequence is TGTGCCAGCACCAAGAGGGGTGGTGGGACCCAGTACTTC.